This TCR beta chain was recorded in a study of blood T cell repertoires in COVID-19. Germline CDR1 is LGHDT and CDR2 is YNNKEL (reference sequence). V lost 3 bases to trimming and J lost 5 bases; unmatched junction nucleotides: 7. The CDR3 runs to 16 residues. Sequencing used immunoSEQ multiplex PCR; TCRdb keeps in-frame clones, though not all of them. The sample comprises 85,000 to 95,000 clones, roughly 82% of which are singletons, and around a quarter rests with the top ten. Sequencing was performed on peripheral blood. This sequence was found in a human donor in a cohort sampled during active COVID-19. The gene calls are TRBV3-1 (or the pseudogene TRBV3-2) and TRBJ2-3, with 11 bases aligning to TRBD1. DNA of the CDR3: TGTGCCAGCAGCCAGTGGGACAGGGGGAATGAAGATACGCAGTATTTT. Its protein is CASSQWDRGNEDTQYF.